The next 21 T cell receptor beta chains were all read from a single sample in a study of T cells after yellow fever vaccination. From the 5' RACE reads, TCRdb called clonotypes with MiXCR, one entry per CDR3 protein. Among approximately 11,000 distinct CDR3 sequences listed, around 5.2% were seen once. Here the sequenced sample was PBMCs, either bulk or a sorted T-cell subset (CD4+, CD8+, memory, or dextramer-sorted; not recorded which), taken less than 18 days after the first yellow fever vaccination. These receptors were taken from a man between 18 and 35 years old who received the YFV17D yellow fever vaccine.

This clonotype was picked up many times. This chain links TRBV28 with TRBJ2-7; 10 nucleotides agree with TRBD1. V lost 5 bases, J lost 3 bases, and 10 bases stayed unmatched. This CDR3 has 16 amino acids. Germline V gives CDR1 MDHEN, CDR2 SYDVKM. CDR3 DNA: TGTGCCAGCAGTGCGACAGGGGGCAGATCTTACTACGAGCAGTACGTC. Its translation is CASSATGGRSYYEQYV.

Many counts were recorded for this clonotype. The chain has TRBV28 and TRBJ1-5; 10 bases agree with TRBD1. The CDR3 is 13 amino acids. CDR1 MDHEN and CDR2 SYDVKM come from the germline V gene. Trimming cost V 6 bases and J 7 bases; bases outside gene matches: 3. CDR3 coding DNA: TGTGCCAGCAGAGGACAGGGGGGACAGCCCCAGCATTTT. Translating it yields CASRGQGGQPQHF.

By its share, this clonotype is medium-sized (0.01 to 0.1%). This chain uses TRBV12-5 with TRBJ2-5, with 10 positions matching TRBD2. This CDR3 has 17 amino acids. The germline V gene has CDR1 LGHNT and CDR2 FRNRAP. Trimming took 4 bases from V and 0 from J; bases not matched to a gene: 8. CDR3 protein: CASGWAPSGGHQETQYF. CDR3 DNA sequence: TGTGCTAGTGGTTGGGCCCCTAGCGGGGGCCACCAAGAGACCCAGTACTTC.

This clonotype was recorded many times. The CDR3 protein is CASSLTRQGSNEQFF. CDR3 coding DNA: TGTGCCAGCAGCTTAACTAGACAGGGCAGCAATGAGCAGTTCTTC. J is TRBJ2-1 and V is TRBV7-2; 7 nucleotides line up with TRBD1. Germline CDR1 reads SGHTA; CDR2 reads FQGNSA. The trim removed 2 bases at V and 6 bases at J, leaving 7 bases unmatched. This CDR3 contains 15 residues.

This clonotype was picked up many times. The CDR3, as DNA: TGCAGTGCTAGAGGAGAGCAGGGGCGGGGGAGTTCACCCCTCCACTTT. It codes for CSARGEQGRGSSPLHF. V and J are TRBV20-1 and TRBJ1-6, with a weak D call TRBD1 (6 bases). CDR3 length equals 16 residues. The germline gives CDR1 DFQATT, CDR2 SNEGSKA (reference sequence). V gave up 1 base and J gave up 9 bases, with 19 bases separating them.

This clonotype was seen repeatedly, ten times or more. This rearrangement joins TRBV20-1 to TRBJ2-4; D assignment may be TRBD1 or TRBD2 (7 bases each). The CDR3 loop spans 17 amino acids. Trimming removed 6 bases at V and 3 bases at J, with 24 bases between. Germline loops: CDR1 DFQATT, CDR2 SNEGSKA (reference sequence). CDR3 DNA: TGCAGTGCCAGGGGGTGGGAGGGGGCTAGTGGCAAAAACATTCAGTACTTC. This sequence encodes CSARGWEGASGKNIQYF.

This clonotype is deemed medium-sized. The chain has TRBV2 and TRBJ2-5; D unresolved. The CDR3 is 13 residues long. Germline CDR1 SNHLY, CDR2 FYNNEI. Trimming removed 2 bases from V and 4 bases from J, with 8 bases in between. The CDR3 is CASSESQRETQYF. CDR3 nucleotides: TGTGCCAGCAGTGAAAGTCAGCGAGAGACCCAGTACTTC. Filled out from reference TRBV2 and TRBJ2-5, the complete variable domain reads EPEVTQTPSHQVTQMGQEVILRCVPISNHLYFYWYRQILGQKVEFLVSFYNNEISEKSEIFDDQFSVERPDGSNFTLKIRSTKLEDSAMYFCASSESQRETQYFGPGTRLLVL.

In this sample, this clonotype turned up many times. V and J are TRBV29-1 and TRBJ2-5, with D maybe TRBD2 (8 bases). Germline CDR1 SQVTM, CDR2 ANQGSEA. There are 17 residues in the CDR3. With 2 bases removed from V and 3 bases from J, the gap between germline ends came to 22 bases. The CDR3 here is CSVELQGGLVMEETQYF. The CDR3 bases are TGCAGCGTTGAACTCCAGGGGGGACTAGTCATGGAAGAGACCCAGTACTTC.

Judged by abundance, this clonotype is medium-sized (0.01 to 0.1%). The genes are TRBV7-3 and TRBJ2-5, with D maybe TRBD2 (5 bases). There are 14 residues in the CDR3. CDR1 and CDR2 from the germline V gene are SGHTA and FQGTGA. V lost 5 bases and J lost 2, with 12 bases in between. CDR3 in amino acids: CASSPTGLQETQYF. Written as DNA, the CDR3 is TGTGCCAGCAGCCCCACGGGGTTACAAGAGACCCAGTACTTC.

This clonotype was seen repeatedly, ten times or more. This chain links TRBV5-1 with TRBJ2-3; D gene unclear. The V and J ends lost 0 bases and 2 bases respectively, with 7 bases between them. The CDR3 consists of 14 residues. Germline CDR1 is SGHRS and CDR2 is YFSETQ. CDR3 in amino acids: CASSLGEPTDTQYF. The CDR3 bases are TGCGCCAGCAGCTTGGGGGAACCCACAGATACGCAGTATTTT.

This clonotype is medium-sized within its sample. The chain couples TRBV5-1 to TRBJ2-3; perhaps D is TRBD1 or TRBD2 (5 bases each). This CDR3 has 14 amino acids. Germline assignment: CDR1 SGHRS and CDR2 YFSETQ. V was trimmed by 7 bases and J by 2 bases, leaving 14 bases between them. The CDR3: CASARDGYTDTQYF. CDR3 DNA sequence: TGCGCCAGCGCACGGGACGGATACACAGATACGCAGTATTTT.

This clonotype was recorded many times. In DNA form, the CDR3 reads TGTGCCAGCAGCTTGCGGGCTTCAATGAACACTGAAGCTTTCTTT. Protein product: CASSLRASMNTEAFF. The rearrangement joins TRBV5-4 to TRBJ1-1, with no clear D. The V end was cut by 1 base, the J end by 0 bases, with 10 bases between. The CDR3 covers 15 residues. Germline V lookup: CDR1 SGHNT, CDR2 YYREEE (reference sequence).

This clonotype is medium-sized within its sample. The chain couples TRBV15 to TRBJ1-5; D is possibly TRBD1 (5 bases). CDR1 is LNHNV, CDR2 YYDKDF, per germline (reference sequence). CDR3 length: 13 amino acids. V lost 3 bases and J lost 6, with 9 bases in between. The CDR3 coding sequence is TGTGCCACCAGCAGGGGGGTAGGTCAGCCCCAGCATTTT. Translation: CATSRGVGQPQHF.

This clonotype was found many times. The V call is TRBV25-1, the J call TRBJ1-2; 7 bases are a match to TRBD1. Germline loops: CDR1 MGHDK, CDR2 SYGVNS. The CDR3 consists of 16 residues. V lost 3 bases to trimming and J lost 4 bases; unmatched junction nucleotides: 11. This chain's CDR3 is CASSDPIGQEIYGYTF. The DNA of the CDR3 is TGTGCCAGCAGTGATCCCATAGGACAGGAGATCTATGGCTACACCTTC.

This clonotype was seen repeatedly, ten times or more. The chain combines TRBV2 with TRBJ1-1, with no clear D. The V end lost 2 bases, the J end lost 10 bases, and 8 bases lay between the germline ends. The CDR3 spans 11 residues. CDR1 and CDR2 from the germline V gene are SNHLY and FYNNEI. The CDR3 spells CASSESLGAFF. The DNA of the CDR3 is TGTGCCAGCAGTGAATCTCTAGGAGCTTTCTTT.

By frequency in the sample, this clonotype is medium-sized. CDR3 sequence: CASSSSGGLETQYF. CDR3 coding DNA: TGTGCCAGCAGTTCTAGCGGGGGTTTGGAGACCCAGTACTTC. The chain has TRBV12-3 or TRBV12-4 and TRBJ2-5, with 10 bases aligning to TRBD2. J was trimmed by 5 bases and V by 4 bases; bases with no gene match: 4. There are 14 residues in the CDR3.

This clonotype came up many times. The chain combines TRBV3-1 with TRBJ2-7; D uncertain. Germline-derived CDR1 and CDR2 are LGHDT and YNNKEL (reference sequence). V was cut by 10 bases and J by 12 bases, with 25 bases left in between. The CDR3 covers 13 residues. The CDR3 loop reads CATSKDQIPRRYF. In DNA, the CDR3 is TGTGCCACCAGTAAGGACCAGATCCCCCGACGGTACTTC.

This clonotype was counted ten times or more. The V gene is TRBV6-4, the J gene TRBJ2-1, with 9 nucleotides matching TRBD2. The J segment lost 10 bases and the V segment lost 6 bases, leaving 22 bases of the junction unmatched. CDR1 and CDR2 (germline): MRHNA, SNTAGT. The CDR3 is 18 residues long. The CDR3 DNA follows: TGTGCCAGCAGCCAATACCCTAGCGGGGCCTCCCTTGGATGGGAGCAGTTCTTC. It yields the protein CASSQYPSGASLGWEQFF.

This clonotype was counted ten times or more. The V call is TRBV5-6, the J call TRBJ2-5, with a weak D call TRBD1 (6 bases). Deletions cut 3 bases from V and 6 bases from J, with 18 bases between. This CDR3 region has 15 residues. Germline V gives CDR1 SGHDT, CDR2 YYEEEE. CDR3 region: CASSSPTTGGQTQYF. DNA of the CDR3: TGTGCCAGCAGCTCCCCCACGACAGGAGGCCAGACCCAGTACTTC.

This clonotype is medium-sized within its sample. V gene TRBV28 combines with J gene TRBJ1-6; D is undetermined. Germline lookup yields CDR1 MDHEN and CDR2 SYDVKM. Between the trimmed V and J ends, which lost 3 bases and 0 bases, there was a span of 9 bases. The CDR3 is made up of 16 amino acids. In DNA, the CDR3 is TGTGCCAGCAGTTTGGCGGCCAGCTCCTATAATTCACCCCTCCACTTT. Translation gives CASSLAASSYNSPLHF.

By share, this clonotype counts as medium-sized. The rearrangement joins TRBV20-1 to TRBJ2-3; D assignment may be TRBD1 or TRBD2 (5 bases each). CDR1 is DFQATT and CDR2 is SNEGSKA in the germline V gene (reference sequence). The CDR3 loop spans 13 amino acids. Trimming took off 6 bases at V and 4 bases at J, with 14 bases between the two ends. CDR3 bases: TGCAGTGCCCCGGGGCTAGCATCAGATACGCAGTATTTT. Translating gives CSAPGLASDTQYF.